The 2 T cell receptor beta chains below all came from one sample that was sequenced in a study of blood T cell repertoires in COVID-19 (dated by TCRdb to 2018 to 2021). Library preparation used the immunoSEQ multiplex PCR assay. In its TCRdb copy, this immuneACCESS table keeps in-frame sequences only and misses some clones. Where compared with another copy, unresolved V genes explain less than half of these, and the others have no known cause. This sample holds fewer than 350,000 clones; approximately 87% were observed only once. The ten top clones hold more than 10% of the sample. The sequenced material came from peripheral blood. These receptors originate from a woman aged 25 to 39 with COVID-19, enrolled during active disease.

The V gene is TRBV7-2, the J gene TRBJ1-3; weak D call: TRBD1 (5 bases). V was clipped by 5 bases and J by 0 bases, with 14 bases between them. The CDR3 is 16 residues long. The V gene's germline CDR1 is SGHTA and CDR2 FQGNSA. The CDR3 sequence is CASSPSWGLSGNTIYF. The CDR3 DNA is TGTGCCAGCAGCCCTTCTTGGGGCCTCTCTGGAAACACCATATATTTT.

Comment on this clone: Other DNA sequences in this sample translate to the same CDR3. This chain uses TRBV5-1 with TRBJ1-5; tentative D call: TRBD1 (6 bases). Germline loops: CDR1 SGHRS, CDR2 YFSETQ. This CDR3 region has 14 residues. The ends were cut back, 4 bases at V and 4 bases at J, with 12 bases in the middle. CDR3 loop: CASSTGQLNQPQHF. The DNA for the CDR3 is TGCGCCAGCAGCACGGGACAACTTAATCAGCCCCAGCATTTT.